These 6 T cell receptor beta chains originate from one sample sequenced in a study of identical twins. TCRdb reprocessed the 5' RACE reads via MiXCR and lists one record per CDR3 protein. The top ten clones hold 2.5% to 3% of a sample with some 500,000 distinct CDR3 sequences, 9.5% to 10% of them seen once. This sample also belongs to another study, concerning yellow fever vaccine responses in identical twins.

Sample: PBMCs. These receptors were collected from a woman under 30 in good health.

This clonotype occurred many times. J is TRBJ2-7 and V is TRBV18; 7 bases fit TRBD2. The CDR3 has 15 amino acids. Germline loops: CDR1 KGHSH, CDR2 LQKENI. V shed 4 bases, J shed 6 bases, and the junction held 12 bases outside the gene matches. The CDR3 spells CASSQGLLNRGEQYF. In DNA form, the CDR3 reads TGTGCCAGCTCACAGGGACTACTGAATCGGGGCGAGCAGTACTTC.

The V gene is TRBV11-3, the J gene TRBJ2-7; TRBD1 matches at 7 bases. CDR1 is SGHNT, CDR2 YENEEA, per germline. This CDR3 spans 13 amino acids. V lost 8 bases to trimming and J lost 2 bases; unmatched junction nucleotides: 6. The DNA of the CDR3 is TGTGCCAGCCCAGGGACAGCCCCCTACGAGCAGTACTTC. The encoded protein is CASPGTAPYEQYF.

This clonotype was counted a few times. This chain joins TRBV5-5 and TRBJ1-1, with D maybe TRBD1 (6 bases). Germline CDR1 SGHKS, CDR2 YYEKEE (reference sequence). The CDR3 has 14 residues. The ends were cut back, 0 bases at V and 5 bases at J, with 11 bases in the middle. Here the CDR3 reads CASSLAGGHTEAFF. The CDR3 coding sequence is TGTGCCAGCAGCTTGGCCGGGGGGCATACTGAAGCTTTCTTT. Full variable domain (missing parts from reference TRBV5-5 and TRBJ1-1): DAGVTQSPTHLIKTRGQQVTLRCSPISGHKSVSWYQQVLGQGPQFIFQYYEKEERGRGNFPDRFSARQFPNYSSELNVNALLLGDSALYLCASSLAGGHTEAFFGQGTRLTVV.

This sequence joins TRBV5-8 and TRBJ1-4; weak D call: TRBD1 (6 bases). CDR3 length: 14 amino acids. Trimming took off 6 bases at V and 5 bases at J, with 14 bases between the two ends. Germline lookup yields CDR1 SGHTS and CDR2 YDEGEE. DNA of the CDR3: TGTGCCAGCACCCCAGGGGTCTACAATGAAAAACTGTTTTTT. This codes for CASTPGVYNEKLFF.

The chain uses TRBV10-2 and TRBJ1-6; the D is unclear. Germline lookup yields CDR1 WSHSY and CDR2 SAAADI. CDR3 length: 13 amino acids. V was shortened by 6 bases and J by 10 bases, with 13 bases between the two germline ends. The CDR3 sequence is CASSDKTPSPLHF. The DNA for the CDR3 is TGCGCCAGCAGCGATAAGACCCCGTCACCCCTCCACTTT.

The rearrangement links TRBV20-1 to TRBJ2-5; perhaps TRBD2 as D (7 bases). Trimming left V 6 bases short and J 5 bases short, with 22 bases between. The CDR3 loop spans 15 amino acids. Germline V gene data show CDR1 as DFQATT and CDR2 as SNEGSKA (reference sequence). CDR3: CSANGEGVGGETQYF. The CDR3 DNA is TGCAGTGCAAATGGGGAGGGGGTTGGTGGCGAGACCCAGTACTTC.